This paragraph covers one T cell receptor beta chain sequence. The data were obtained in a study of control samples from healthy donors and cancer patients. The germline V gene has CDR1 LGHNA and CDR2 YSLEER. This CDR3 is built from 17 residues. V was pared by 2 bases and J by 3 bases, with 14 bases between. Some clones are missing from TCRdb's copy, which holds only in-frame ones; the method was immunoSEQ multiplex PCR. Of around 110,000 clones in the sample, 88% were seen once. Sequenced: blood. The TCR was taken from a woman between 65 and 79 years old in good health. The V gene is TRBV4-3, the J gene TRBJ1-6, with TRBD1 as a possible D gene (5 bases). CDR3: CASSQRSGQGYNSPLHF. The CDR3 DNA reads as TGCGCCAGCAGCCAACGGTCGGGGCAAGGCTATAATTCACCCCTCCACTTT.